The clone carrying this T cell receptor beta chain was detected only once. This specimen comes from a study of shared clonotypes between healthy human individuals. Produced via immunoSEQ multiplex PCR; TCRdb's table is partial and in-frame only. The sample consists of under 2,500,000 clones, more than 90% of them appearing once. V lost 5 bases and J lost 0, with 15 bases in between. There are 15 residues in the CDR3. Germline V lookup: CDR1 SGHDT, CDR2 YYEEEE. The sequence was obtained from a man aged 18 to 29 in good health. The chain employs TRBV5-6 and TRBJ2-7; weak D call: TRBD2 (5 bases). Sequencing was carried out using naive CD4+ T cells sorted from blood. As to subset: CD45RA+ positively selected. The DNA of the CDR3 is TGTGCCAGCAGTTTCCGGACTCGCAGCTCCTACGAGCAGTACTTC. Its translation is CASSFRTRSSYEQYF.